This T cell receptor (beta chain) was observed in a study of cytomegalovirus exposure and HLA in healthy donors. Overall study results and limits: In the roughly 120 validation repertoires, a later analysis found that first-cohort TCR clusters tended to co-occur. The majority of TCR sequences were rare, yet some public TCRs appeared in many donors. Cytomegalovirus status was reportedly diagnosed by the classifier with high sensitivity and specificity.

Libraries were prepared by immunoSEQ multiplex PCR; TCRdb keeps only in-frame clonotypes and omits some of them. The sample consists of about 400,000 clones, roughly 88% of them appearing once. Points on this clone: Antigen specificity is unknown.

CDR1 and CDR2 from the germline V gene are SGHRS and YFSETQ. This CDR3 is built from 13 residues. Deletions cut 3 bases from V and 1 base from J, with 7 bases between. Sequencing was performed on PBMCs. The V call is TRBV5-1, the J call TRBJ1-1; D uncertain. This TCR was recovered from a woman aged 18-29 years in good health and CMV-seronegative. CDR3 DNA: TGCGCCAGCAGCTCCTCAGGGAACACTGAAGCTTTCTTT. It is translated as CASSSSGNTEAFF.